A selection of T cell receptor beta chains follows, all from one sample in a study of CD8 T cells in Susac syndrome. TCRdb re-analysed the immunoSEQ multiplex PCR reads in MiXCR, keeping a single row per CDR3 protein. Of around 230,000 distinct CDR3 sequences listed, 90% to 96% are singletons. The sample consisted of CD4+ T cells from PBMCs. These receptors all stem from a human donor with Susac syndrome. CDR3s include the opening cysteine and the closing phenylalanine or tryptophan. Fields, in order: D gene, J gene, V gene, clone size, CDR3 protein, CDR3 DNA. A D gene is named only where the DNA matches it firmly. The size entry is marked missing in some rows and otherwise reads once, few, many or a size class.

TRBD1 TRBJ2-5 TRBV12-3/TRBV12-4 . CASRMTGIETQYF TGTGCCAGCAGAATGACAGGGATTGAGACCCAGTACTTC
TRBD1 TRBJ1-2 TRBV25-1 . CASMGQGARYTF TGTGCCAGCATGGGCCAGGGGGCACGCTACACCTTC
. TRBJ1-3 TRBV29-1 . CSVEEGSGNTIYF TGCAGCGTTGAAGAGGGCTCTGGAAACACCATATATTTT
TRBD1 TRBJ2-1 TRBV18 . CASSPAGQGGPEQFF TGTGCCAGCTCACCAGCCGGACAGGGGGGACCTGAGCAGTTCTTC
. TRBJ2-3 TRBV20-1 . CSARERGSHPGGPDTQYF TGCAGTGCTAGGGAAAGGGGCTCCCATCCCGGTGGTCCAGATACGCAGTATTTT
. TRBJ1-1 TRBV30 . CAWASGYGLAEAFF TGTGCCTGGGCTTCTGGTTATGGCTTAGCTGAAGCTTTCTTT
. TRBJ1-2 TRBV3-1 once CASSQDAAPADGYTF TGTGCCAGCAGCCAAGATGCCGCTCCGGCGGATGGCTACACCTTC
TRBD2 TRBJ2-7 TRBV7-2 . CASSLAGSGSNEQYF TGTGCCAGCAGCTTAGCGGGTAGCGGGAGCAACGAGCAGTACTTC
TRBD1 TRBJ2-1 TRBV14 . CASSLLGQDYNEQFF TGTGCCAGCAGCCTCCTTGGACAGGACTACAATGAGCAGTTCTTC
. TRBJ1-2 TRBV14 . CASSQADHPGYGYTF TGTGCCAGCAGCCAAGCCGACCACCCGGGATATGGCTACACCTTC
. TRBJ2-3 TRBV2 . CASSAAGSRTDTQYF TGTGCCAGCAGTGCTGCGGGCAGTCGCACAGATACGCAGTATTTT
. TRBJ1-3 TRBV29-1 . CSANPGNTIYF TGCAGCGCCAACCCTGGAAACACCATATATTTT
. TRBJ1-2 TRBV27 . CASRTTLYGYTF TGTGCCAGCAGGACGACACTCTATGGCTACACCTTC
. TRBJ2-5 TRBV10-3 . CAISPRGETQYF TGTGCCATCAGTCCACGGGGAGAGACCCAGTACTTC
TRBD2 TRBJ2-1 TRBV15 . CATPPLFQRESNEQFF TGTGCCACCCCTCCCCTGTTCCAGCGGGAGTCAAATGAGCAGTTCTTC
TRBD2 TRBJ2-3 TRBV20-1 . CSAAQRTSGRTGTDTQYF TGCAGTGCAGCCCAGAGGACTAGCGGGAGAACGGGAACAGATACGCAGTATTTT
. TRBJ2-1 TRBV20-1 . CSAQYIHEQFF TGCAGTGCTCAATATATCCATGAGCAGTTCTTC
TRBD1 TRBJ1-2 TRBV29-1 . CSVEMKGGGGGYTF TGCAGCGTGGAAATGAAAGGAGGGGGCGGCGGCTACACCTTC
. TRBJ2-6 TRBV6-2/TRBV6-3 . CASTPRGGISGANVLTF TGTGCCAGCACCCCCAGAGGGGGGATCTCTGGGGCCAACGTCCTGACTTTC
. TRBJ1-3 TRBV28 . CASSSLSGLGGNTIYF TGTGCCAGCAGTTCCCTTTCGGGTTTAGGAGGAAACACCATATATTTT
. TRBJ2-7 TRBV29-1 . CSVPPRETRASYEQYF TGCAGCGTTCCCCCCCGGGAGACCCGCGCCTCCTACGAGCAGTACTTC
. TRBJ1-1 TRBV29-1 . CSVQQSQDTEAFF TGCAGCGTTCAACAGTCGCAGGACACTGAAGCTTTCTTT
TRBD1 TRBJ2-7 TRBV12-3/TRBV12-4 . CASSLVTGIPYEQYF TGTGCCAGCAGTTTAGTGACAGGGATCCCCTACGAGCAGTACTTC
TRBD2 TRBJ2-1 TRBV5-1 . CASSWAGLAGVYNEQFF TGCGCCAGCAGTTGGGCCGGACTAGCGGGAGTCTACAATGAGCAGTTCTTC
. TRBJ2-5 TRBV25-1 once CASSESPFGGQETQYF TGTGCCAGCAGTGAATCTCCTTTTGGAGGGCAAGAGACCCAGTACTTC
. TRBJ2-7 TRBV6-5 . CANEPITYEQYF TGTGCCAACGAACCGATAACCTACGAGCAGTACTTC
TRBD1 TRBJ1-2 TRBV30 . CAWSVQGGIGYTF TGTGCCTGGAGTGTACAAGGGGGCATTGGCTACACCTTC
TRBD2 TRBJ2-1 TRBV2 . CASTPAGEWNEQFF TGTGCCAGCACCCCTGCGGGAGAGTGGAATGAGCAGTTCTTC
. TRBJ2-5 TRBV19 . CASSIIEDQETQYF TGTGCCAGTAGTATAATCGAGGACCAAGAGACCCAGTACTTC
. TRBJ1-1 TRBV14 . CASSQVKQDPEAFF TGTGCCAGCAGCCAAGTAAAACAGGACCCTGAAGCTTTCTTT
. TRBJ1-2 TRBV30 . CAWSSGPRRRYGYTF TGTGCCTGGAGTTCAGGGCCACGACGGCGCTATGGCTACACCTTC
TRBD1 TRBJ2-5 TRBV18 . CASSPTGAQETQYF TGTGCCAGCTCACCTACAGGGGCCCAAGAGACCCAGTACTTC
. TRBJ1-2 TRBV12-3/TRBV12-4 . CASSLGFRAYGYTF TGTGCCAGCAGTTTGGGGTTTCGGGCCTATGGCTACACCTTC
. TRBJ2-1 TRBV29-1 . CSVARRAEPNEQFF TGCAGCGTTGCGCGCAGGGCGGAACCTAATGAGCAGTTCTTC
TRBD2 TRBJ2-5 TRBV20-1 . CSAAPGTSYQYF TGCAGTGCCGCCCCCGGGACTAGTTACCAGTACTTC
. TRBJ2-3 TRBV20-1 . CSAISGADTQYF TGCAGTGCTATAAGTGGTGCAGATACGCAGTATTTT
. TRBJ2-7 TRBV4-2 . CASSRSIQLGTRVVEQYF TGTGCCAGCAGCAGAAGTATACAATTAGGGACTCGGGTGGTCGAGCAGTACTTC
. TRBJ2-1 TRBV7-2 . CASSRPWGEQFF TGTGCCAGCAGCCGACCCTGGGGTGAGCAGTTCTTC
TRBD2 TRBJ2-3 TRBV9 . CASSRTLAGGIDTQYF TGTGCCAGCAGCAGAACTTTAGCGGGAGGAATCGATACGCAGTATTTT
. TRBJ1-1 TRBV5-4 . CASSLGGRGSTEAFF TGTGCCAGCAGCTTGGGTGGCAGGGGATCCACTGAAGCTTTCTTT
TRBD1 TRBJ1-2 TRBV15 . CATSPGQNYGYTF TGTGCCACCAGCCCGGGACAGAACTATGGCTACACCTTC
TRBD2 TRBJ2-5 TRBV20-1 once CSGLAGGPETQYF TGCAGTGGACTAGCGGGAGGGCCAGAGACCCAGTACTTC
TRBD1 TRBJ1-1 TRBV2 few CASSGDRNTEAFF TGTGCCAGCAGTGGGGACAGGAACACTGAAGCTTTCTTT
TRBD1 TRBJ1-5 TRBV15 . CATSPGTGLFNQPQHF TGTGCCACCAGCCCCGGGACAGGGTTATTCAATCAGCCCCAGCATTTT
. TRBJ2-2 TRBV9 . CASSLSHTGELFF TGTGCCAGCAGCTTAAGTCACACCGGGGAGCTGTTTTTT
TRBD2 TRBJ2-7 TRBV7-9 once CASSSSGLAGVSYEQYF TGTGCCAGCAGCTCCTCGGGACTAGCGGGAGTTTCCTACGAGCAGTACTTC
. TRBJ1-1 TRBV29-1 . CSVDTAGQAFF TGCAGCGTTGATACGGCAGGGCAAGCTTTCTTT
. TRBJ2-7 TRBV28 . CASSYGGAPSYEQYF TGTGCCAGCAGTTACGGTGGCGCCCCGAGCTACGAGCAGTACTTC
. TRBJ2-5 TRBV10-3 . CAISERGRLWETQYF TGTGCCATCAGTGAGAGGGGACGCCTCTGGGAGACCCAGTACTTC
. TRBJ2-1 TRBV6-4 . CASSVGVNEQFF TGTGCCAGCAGTGTTGGGGTCAATGAGCAGTTCTTC
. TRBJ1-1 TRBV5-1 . CASMGPENTEAFF TGCGCCAGCATGGGGCCGGAGAACACTGAAGCTTTCTTT
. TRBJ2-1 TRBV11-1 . CASSHRQGRLSNEQFF TGTGCCAGCAGTCATCGTCAGGGGAGACTATCCAATGAGCAGTTCTTC
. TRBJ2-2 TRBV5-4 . CASSPDGTNTGELFF TGTGCCAGCAGCCCGGACGGGACAAACACCGGGGAGCTGTTTTTT
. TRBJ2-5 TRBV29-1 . CSVRPQGSRTQYF TGCAGCGTGCGACCACAGGGTTCGAGGACCCAGTACTTC
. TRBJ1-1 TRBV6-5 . CASSYSRVGTEAFF TGTGCCAGCAGTTACTCAAGGGTTGGCACTGAAGCTTTCTTT